This TCR beta chain was recovered during a study of T cells in Graves' hyperthyroidism and ophthalmopathy. Study-level information: Before treatment of any kind, peripheral blood was taken at initial diagnosis. Study results and limitations: Ophthalmopathy was predicted by the model a median of about 6.5 months ahead of onset.

Patients aged 18 to 65 had newly diagnosed hyperthyroidism of under 2 months' duration. Out of 8.5 to 10 ml of fresh peripheral blood came the PBMCs. This CDR3 region has 13 residues. Per the germline V gene, CDR1 is GTSNPN and CDR2 is SVGIG (reference sequence). V lost 0 bases to trimming and J lost 3 bases, with 6 bases between them. Amplification targeted TCR beta CDR3 regions from RNA transcripts. When the TCR CDR3 underwent first-round RT-PCR, the HTBI primer set was used. Using its own MiXCR run on the multiplex PCR reads, TCRdb lists one record per CDR3 protein. The repertoire holds over 700,000 distinct CDR3 sequences, with 18% as singletons. Many counts were recorded for this clonotype. Its antigen is as yet unknown.

Material: blood. The origin of this receptor is a woman between 45 and 60 years old with Graves' hyperthyroidism that later progressed to Graves' ophthalmopathy. The genes are TRBV30 and TRBJ2-1; D gene uncertain. CDR3: CAWSVQIYNEQFF. CDR3 DNA: TGTGCCTGGAGTGTGCAGATCTACAATGAGCAGTTCTTC. Based on the CDR3 plus reference TRBV30 and TRBJ2-1, the full variable domain is SQTIHQWPATLVQPVGSPLSLECTVEGTSNPNLYWYRQAAGRGLQLLFYSVGIGQISSEVPQNLSASRPQDRQFILSSKKLLLSDSGFYLCAWSVQIYNEQFFGPGTRLTVL.